The 22 T cell receptor beta chains below were found in one sample sequenced in a study of blood T cell repertoires in COVID-19. Generated by immunoSEQ multiplex PCR, the TCRdb table keeps only in-frame clones and is missing some. In the table there are 180,000 or so clones, over 80% of which are singletons. Sequencing was performed on peripheral blood. These receptors all stem from a middle-aged woman with COVID-19, enrolled during active disease.

The chain is built from TRBV6-6 and TRBJ2-7; D is undetermined. V lost 5 bases to trimming and J lost 3 bases, with 8 bases between them. This CDR3 has 12 residues. From germline, CDR1 is MNHNY and CDR2 SVGAGI (reference sequence). CDR3 nucleotides: TGTGCCAGCAGTCGCAGTGGCTACGAGCAGTACTTC. This translates into CASSRSGYEQYF.

The V call is TRBV20-1, the J call TRBJ2-3; D gene unclear. This CDR3 is 11 amino acids long. Per germline, CDR1 DFQATT and CDR2 SNEGSKA (reference sequence). V lost 6 bases to trimming and J lost 6 bases, with 10 bases between them. CDR3 sequence (DNA): TGCAGTGCAGATGCTGAGGATACGCAGTATTTT. The encoded protein is CSADAEDTQYF.

The chain uses TRBV9 and TRBJ1-4; TRBD1 is a possible D gene (5 bases). There are 13 residues in the CDR3. Germline CDR1 SGDLS, CDR2 YYNGEE. V lost 3 bases and J lost 6, with 9 bases in between. Here the CDR3 DNA reads TGTGCCAGCAGCGCGGGAGGGGATGAAAAACTGTTTTTT. Protein sequence: CASSAGGDEKLFF. Drawing the rest from reference TRBV9 and TRBJ1-4, the complete variable domain is DSGVTQTPKHLITATGQRVTLRCSPRSGDLSVYWYQQSLDQGLQFLIQYYNGEERAKGNILERFSAQQFPDLHSELNLSSLELGDSALYFCASSAGGDEKLFFGSGTQLSVL.

This sequence joins TRBV18 and TRBJ1-2; D is possibly TRBD1 (6 bases). The V and J ends lost 5 bases and 0 bases respectively, with 10 bases between them. Germline CDR1 is KGHSH and CDR2 is LQKENI. CDR3 length equals 14 residues. In nucleotides, the CDR3 is TGTGCCAGCTCATTCAGGGGAGCTAACTATGGCTACACCTTC. Its protein product is CASSFRGANYGYTF.

The CDR3: CASSESTSGASAGELFF. The CDR3 coding sequence is TGCGCCAGCAGTGAGTCGACTAGCGGGGCAAGTGCCGGGGAGCTGTTTTTT. This chain uses TRBV10-1 with TRBJ2-2; 11 nucleotides agree with TRBD2. The CDR3 contains 17 residues. Unmatched junction bases numbered 6, after V lost 0 bases and J lost 6 bases. Looked up from germline, CDR1 is WNHNN and CDR2 is SYGVQD (reference sequence).

The chain is built from TRBV19 and TRBJ1-2, with unresolved D. From germline, CDR1 is LNHDA and CDR2 SQIVND (reference sequence). The CDR3 loop spans 14 amino acids. V was clipped by 0 bases and J by 6 bases, with 11 bases between them. CDR3 protein: CASSIEFVRDGYTF. CDR3 nucleotide sequence: TGTGCCAGTAGTATAGAGTTTGTGAGGGATGGCTACACCTTC.

The genes are TRBV3-1 (or the pseudogene TRBV3-2) and TRBJ2-5; TRBD2 matches 8 bases. This CDR3 is 14 amino acids long. The V gene's germline CDR1 is LGHDT and CDR2 YNNKEL (reference sequence). After removal of 5 bases from V and 5 bases from J, the junction contained 7 bases not matched to a gene. DNA for the CDR3: TGTGCCAGCAGCACAAGAGGCGGGGGGGAGACCCAGTACTTC. Protein product: CASSTRGGGETQYF.

This clone appeared a few times. V is TRBV7-9 and J is TRBJ2-7; 7 bases line up with TRBD2. The CDR3 has 14 residues. With V trimmed by 2 bases and J by 0 bases, 1 base remained unmatched. From germline, CDR1 is SEHNR and CDR2 FQNEAQ (reference sequence). The CDR3 region is CASSLLADSYEQYF. The DNA of the CDR3 is TGTGCCAGCAGCTTACTAGCGGACTCCTACGAGCAGTACTTC. The full variable domain, rest sourced from reference TRBV7-9 and TRBJ2-7, is DTGVSQNPRHKITKRGQNVTFRCDPISEHNRLYWYRQTLGQGPEFLTYFQNEAQLEKSRLLSDRFSAERPKGSFSTLEIQRTEQGDSAMYLCASSLLADSYEQYFGPGTRLTVT.

This clone has just a few counts. The chain recombines TRBV18 with TRBJ1-5, with D maybe TRBD1 (5 bases). The germline gives CDR1 KGHSH, CDR2 LQKENI. This CDR3 has 14 residues. Deletions cut 2 bases from V and 2 bases from J, with 7 bases between. In DNA form, the CDR3 reads TGTGCCAGCTCACCAGACAGCGGCAATCAGCCCCAGCATTTT. Translation gives CASSPDSGNQPQHF.

This clone has a single count. The J gene is TRBJ2-1, the V gene TRBV27; 12 bases align to TRBD2. CDR1 is MNHEY, CDR2 SMNVEV, per germline (reference sequence). The CDR3 length is 17 residues. The trim removed 6 bases at V and 9 bases at J, leaving 15 bases unmatched. CDR3 loop: CASRRYTSSGRAGEQFF. The CDR3 nucleotides read TGTGCCAGCAGGCGATACACTTCTAGCGGGAGGGCCGGTGAGCAGTTCTTC.

The rearrangement uses TRBV19 and TRBJ2-1; 14 nucleotides line up with TRBD2. The CDR3 runs to 17 residues. Germline loops: CDR1 LNHDA, CDR2 SQIVND (reference sequence). V shed 9 bases, J shed 2 bases, and the junction held 9 bases outside the gene matches. This chain's CDR3 is CASRGLAGGKAYNEQFF. The CDR3 DNA reads as TGTGCCAGCCGCGGACTAGCGGGGGGAAAAGCCTACAATGAGCAGTTCTTC.

The chain links TRBV12-3 or TRBV12-4 to TRBJ1-2; D gene unclear. The CDR3 extends over 13 amino acids. Trimming left V 3 bases short and J 7 bases short, with 12 bases between. The CDR3 bases are TGTGCCAGCAGTTTCATGGGTTCAGGTGGCTACACCTTC. Protein: CASSFMGSGGYTF.

This chain links TRBV7-2 with TRBJ1-6; tentative D call: TRBD1 (5 bases). CDR3 length: 16 amino acids. The germline V gene encodes CDR1 SGHTA and CDR2 FQGNSA. Deletions cut 1 base from V and 7 bases from J, with 14 bases between. CDR3 residues: CASSLGGDSTNSPLHF. Here the CDR3 DNA reads TGTGCCAGCAGCTTAGGGGGGGACTCGACGAATTCACCCCTCCACTTT.

The V gene is TRBV18, the J gene TRBJ1-5; possible D gene TRBD1, 6 bases. Per germline, CDR1 KGHSH and CDR2 LQKENI. Trimming removed 3 bases at V and 6 bases at J, with 15 bases between. The CDR3 length is 15 residues. In nucleotides, the CDR3 is TGTGCCAGCTCACCTCAGAACAGGGTGGCTCAGCCCCAGCATTTT. Amino acids: CASSPQNRVAQPQHF.

The rearrangement uses TRBV15 and TRBJ2-2; 7 nucleotides line up with TRBD1. The V segment lost 7 bases and the J segment 3 bases; nucleotides outside the gene matches: 11. The CDR3 is made up of 16 amino acids. Per the germline V gene, CDR1 is LNHNV and CDR2 is YYDKDF (reference sequence). This CDR3 reads CATKQGLGEYTGELFF. Here the CDR3 DNA reads TGTGCCACCAAACAGGGGCTGGGGGAATACACCGGGGAGCTGTTTTTT.

The CDR3 loop reads CASSFHIRGGSYNEQFF. The CDR3 DNA is TGCGCCAGCAGCTTTCACATCCGGGGGGGCTCCTACAATGAGCAGTTCTTC. The chain joins TRBV5-1 to TRBJ2-1, with 8 bases lining up with TRBD2. CDR1 is SGHRS, CDR2 YFSETQ, per germline. The CDR3 runs 17 residues. V shed 2 bases, J shed 0 bases, and the junction held 7 bases outside the gene matches.

This chain joins TRBV7-2 and TRBJ2-2, with 13 bases fitting TRBD2. The CDR3 is 18 residues long. The V gene's germline CDR1 is SGHTA and CDR2 FQGNSA. J was trimmed by 2 bases and V by 5 bases; bases with no gene match: 8. The CDR3 reads CASSPGLAGDTNTGELFF. DNA of the CDR3: TGTGCCAGCAGCCCCGGACTAGCGGGAGATACAAACACCGGGGAGCTGTTTTTT.

The chain uses TRBV7-6 and TRBJ1-5; possibly TRBD1 for D (6 bases). Trimming took off 5 bases at V and 7 bases at J, with 18 bases between the two ends. Germline CDR1 reads SGHVS; CDR2 reads FNYEAQ. This CDR3 spans 15 amino acids. The CDR3 DNA reads TGTGCCAGCAGCGTGGGGAGGGGGGCTTGGCAGCCCCAGCATTTT. Translated, it gives CASSVGRGAWQPQHF.

This sequence joins TRBV3-1 (or the pseudogene TRBV3-2) and TRBJ1-1; TRBD1 is a possible D gene (6 bases). Germline CDR1 reads LGHDT; CDR2 reads YNNKEL (reference sequence). Trimming took 2 bases from V and 5 from J, leaving 21 bases between them. CDR3 length: 17 amino acids. The CDR3 spells CASSQPTGGQGSTEAFF. CDR3 sequence (DNA): TGTGCCAGCAGCCAACCTACGGGTGGCCAGGGGTCGACTGAAGCTTTCTTT.

J is TRBJ1-1 and V is TRBV6-5; D might be TRBD1 (5 bases). V was shortened by 2 bases and J by 0 bases, with 10 bases between the two germline ends. The CDR3 covers 15 residues. The germline gives CDR1 MNHEY, CDR2 SVGAGI. For the CDR3, the DNA is TGTGCCAGCAGTTACGATCGACAGATGAACACTGAAGCTTTCTTT. This codes for CASSYDRQMNTEAFF.

The rearrangement links TRBV5-1 to TRBJ1-2; D call uncertain. The CDR3 length is 13 residues. Germline loops: CDR1 SGHRS, CDR2 YFSETQ. V was shortened by 1 base and J by 5 bases, with 9 bases between the two germline ends. CDR3 sequence reads: CASSLLRSYGYTF. The DNA for the CDR3 is TGCGCCAGCAGCTTGTTGAGGTCTTATGGCTACACCTTC.

The V and J genes are TRBV9 and TRBJ1-6; no reliable D call. This CDR3 region has 15 residues. Germline lookup yields CDR1 SGDLS and CDR2 YYNGEE. The V end was cut by 3 bases, the J end by 13 bases, with 20 bases between. Here the CDR3 reads CASSAQFNSGSPLHF. The CDR3 nucleotides are TGTGCCAGCAGCGCCCAATTCAATTCAGGATCTCCCCTCCACTTT.